This TCR beta chain was captured in a study of post-analysis software for immune sequencing data. Overall study results and limits: In patients, TRBV5-6, TRBV5-1 and TRBV20-1 belonged to five TRBV segments found more frequently than in controls. Compared against controls, patients with multiple sclerosis displayed significantly lower normalized Chao1 diversity.

Unique molecular identifiers were built into the TCR beta cDNA libraries. Yield was about 500,000 cDNA molecules from approximately 0.91 to 9.4 million T cells. From the PCR reads, TCRdb called clonotypes with MiXCR, one entry per CDR3 protein. The sample yields fewer than 700,000 distinct CDR3 sequences, around 40% seen once. As to this clonotype: Its matching antigen is unknown. This is likely a read error, given that the CDR3 carries no conserved phenylalanine or tryptophan at its end.

Trimming stripped 4 bases from V and 3 bases from J, with 18 bases between. This CDR3 spans 16 amino acids. CDR1 is SGHRS, CDR2 YFSETQ, per germline. The V call is TRBV5-1, the J call TRBJ2-3; D perhaps matches TRBD2 (6 bases). The TCR originated in a girl aged 10 to 17 with multiple sclerosis. Sequences were obtained from blood. CDR3 protein: CASSLTISGGTDTQYC. The CDR3 nucleotides are TGCGCCAGCAGCCTAACAATTTCTGGGGGGACAGATACGCAGTATTGT.